This T cell receptor beta chain was documented in a study of cytomegalovirus exposure and HLA in healthy donors. Deletions cut 5 bases from V and 4 bases from J, with 8 bases between. Looked up from germline, CDR1 is MNHNY and CDR2 is SVGAGI (reference sequence). The CDR3 totals 12 residues. With respect to this clone: What it recognizes is unknown.

Regarding the study as a whole: Researchers counted around 160 TCR beta chains as cytomegalovirus-associated. It was likely that a cluster of highly shared sequence variants was a sequencing artifact.

The PCR employed 60 Vbeta primers together with 13 Jbeta primers. Per the study methods: An analysis that came later counted some 80 million unique TCR beta chains, approximately 9.9 million shared. The repertoire was sequenced with immunoSEQ multiplex PCR; TCRdb's copy has only in-frame clones and lacks some. V and J calls and clone size are given by that table; D and trimming were obtained from the DNA. The sample has roughly 200,000 clones; 9.5% are singletons. Source material: PBMCs. The sequence was collected from a woman in her 30s in good health and CMV-seropositive. The V gene is TRBV6-6, the J gene TRBJ1-2; a weak D match, TRBD1 (6 bases). CDR3 nucleotides: TGTGCCAGCAGTCAGGGGACCTATGGCTACACCTTC. Translating it yields CASSQGTYGYTF.